Listed here are 26 T cell receptor beta chains from one sample, sequenced in a study of CD4+ T cells in melanoma. Using immunoSEQ multiplex PCR, the repertoire was profiled, and TCRdb retains in-frame clones only, with some absent. The sample yields some 150,000 clones, 85% to 95% seen once. Receptors originate from a human donor with melanoma.

This clone was found once. The chain joins TRBV2 to TRBJ2-5, with D possibly matching TRBD1 (6 bases). In germline, CDR1 is SNHLY, CDR2 FYNNEI. Trimming removed 9 bases at V and 2 bases at J, with 13 bases between. The CDR3 has 13 amino acids. CDR3: CASKRGHQETQYF. CDR3 bases: TGTGCCAGTAAAAGGGGACATCAAGAGACCCAGTACTTC.

The rearrangement joins TRBV29-1 to TRBJ1-1, with D hard to call. Germline V lookup: CDR1 SQVTM, CDR2 ANQGSEA. V was clipped by 7 bases and J by 2 bases, with 8 bases between them. The CDR3 extends over 11 amino acids. This CDR3 reads CSALVNTEAFF. The CDR3 nucleotides are TGCAGCGCCTTAGTCAACACTGAAGCTTTCTTT. Variable domain in full (rest from reference TRBV29-1 and TRBJ1-1): SAVISQKPSRDICQRGTSLTIQCQVDSQVTMMFWYRQQPGQSLTLIATANQGSEATYESGFVIDKFPISRPNLTFSTLTVSNMSPEDSSIYLCSALVNTEAFFGQGTRLTVV.

The rearrangement uses TRBV2 and TRBJ1-2, with D tentatively TRBD1 (6 bases). This CDR3 comprises 15 residues. V was pared by 6 bases and J by 0 bases, with 14 bases between. The germline gives CDR1 SNHLY, CDR2 FYNNEI. The CDR3: CASSQGTLSNYGYTF. The CDR3 coding sequence is TGTGCCAGCAGCCAGGGGACGCTATCTAACTATGGCTACACCTTC.

The chain joins TRBV20-1 to TRBJ2-3, with D unresolved. Looked up from germline, CDR1 is DFQATT and CDR2 is SNEGSKA (reference sequence). V was trimmed by 3 bases and J by 8 bases, leaving 9 bases between them. The CDR3 covers 11 residues. The CDR3 protein is CSARMATTQYF. The DNA for the CDR3 is TGCAGTGCTAGGATGGCCACTACGCAGTATTTT.

This rearrangement joins TRBV18 to TRBJ1-4, with D possibly TRBD1 on 5 matching bases. CDR1 is KGHSH and CDR2 is LQKENI in the germline V gene. CDR3 length: 14 residues. The germline V and J ends were trimmed by 4 bases and 8 bases, with 14 bases remaining between them. CDR3: CASSRSSGGEKLFF. The CDR3 DNA follows: TGTGCCAGCTCACGAAGCTCGGGGGGGGAAAAACTGTTTTTT.

V usage is TRBV7-6 and J usage is TRBJ2-5, with a possible D match to TRBD2 (6 bases). Germline CDR1 reads SGHVS; CDR2 reads FNYEAQ. This CDR3 has 16 amino acids. V lost 5 bases and J lost 0, with 16 bases in between. CDR3 DNA: TGTGCCAGCAGCAGGTGGACTAAAACGTACCAAGAGACCCAGTACTTC. Its protein product is CASSRWTKTYQETQYF.

This clone was detected once. V gene TRBV7-8 combines with J gene TRBJ1-1; TRBD1 agrees at 7 bases. This CDR3 comprises 15 residues. Germline V gene lookup returns CDR1 SGHVS and CDR2 FQNEAQ. Unmatched junction bases numbered 9, after V lost 4 bases and J lost 4 bases. The CDR3 spells CASSSTPNRGTEAFF. The CDR3 region has the DNA TGTGCCAGCAGCTCAACACCGAACAGGGGCACTGAAGCTTTCTTT. The variable domain in full, completed from reference TRBV7-8 and TRBJ1-1, reads GAGVSQSPRYKVAKRGQDVALRCDPISGHVSLFWYQQALGQGPEFLTYFQNEAQLDKSGLPSDRFFAERPEGSVSTLKIQRTQQEDSAVYLCASSSTPNRGTEAFFGQGTRLTVV.

This sequence joins TRBV7-9 and TRBJ2-5; 9 bases are shared with TRBD2. J gave up 5 bases and V 1 base, and 8 bases lay outside the gene matches. Germline CDR1 is SEHNR and CDR2 is FQNEAQ (reference sequence). The CDR3 contains 16 residues. In DNA form, the CDR3 reads TGTGCCAGCAGCTTAGACCTAGCGGGGTTAACGGAGACCCAGTACTTC. Amino acid sequence: CASSLDLAGLTETQYF.

The chain has TRBV19 and TRBJ1-1; D perhaps matches TRBD1 (5 bases). Germline-derived CDR1 and CDR2 are LNHDA and SQIVND (reference sequence). Trimming removed 6 bases from V and 6 bases from J, with 17 bases in between. The CDR3 totals 14 residues. CDR3 in DNA: TGTGCCAGTAGCACCCTCCAGGGACGCGCTGAAGCTTTCTTT. It yields the protein CASSTLQGRAEAFF.

Worth noting for this clone: Different DNA sequences within this sample yield the same CDR3. V is TRBV5-1 and J is TRBJ2-5, with 9 bases identical to TRBD1. Trimming took 5 bases from V and 3 from J; bases not matched to a gene: 5. This CDR3 comprises 14 residues. Germline CDR1 reads SGHRS; CDR2 reads YFSETQ. The CDR3 loop reads CASSLTGGEETQYF. The CDR3, as DNA: TGCGCCAGCAGTCTCACAGGGGGCGAAGAGACCCAGTACTTC.

This clone is a singleton in its sample. The chain employs TRBV11-2 and TRBJ2-5; 8 bases match TRBD1. The length of the CDR3 is 12 residues. After removal of 1 base from V and 11 bases from J, the junction contained 3 bases not matched to a gene. Germline loops: CDR1 SGHAT, CDR2 FQNNGV. In DNA, the CDR3 is TGTGCCAGCAGCTTAGTGGGACAGGCTCAGTACTTC. Translation: CASSLVGQAQYF.

The count of this clone is one. The rearrangement joins TRBV7-3 to TRBJ2-7; D unresolved. CDR3 length: 13 amino acids. Germline CDR1 and CDR2: SGHTA and FQGTGA. V was pared by 5 bases and J by 6 bases, with 14 bases between. CDR3 sequence reads: CASSADILGEQYF. CDR3 nucleotides: TGTGCCAGCAGCGCCGACATTTTGGGCGAGCAGTACTTC. Filled out from reference TRBV7-3 and TRBJ2-7, the complete variable domain reads GAGVSQTPSNKVTEKGKYVELRCDPISGHTALYWYRQSLGQGPEFLIYFQGTGAADDSGLPNDRFFAVRPEGSVSTLKIQRTERGDSAVYLCASSADILGEQYFGPGTRLTVT.

The chain couples TRBV18 to TRBJ1-2, with D tentatively TRBD1 (5 bases). The CDR3 spans 13 residues. Trimming took off 3 bases at V and 8 bases at J, with 13 bases between the two ends. The germline gives CDR1 KGHSH, CDR2 LQKENI. The CDR3 region has the DNA TGTGCCAGCTCACCGGGGTTCGGGACCGGCTACACCTTC. Its translation is CASSPGFGTGYTF. The entire variable domain, with the rest obtained from reference TRBV18 and TRBJ1-2, is as follows: NAGVMQNPRHLVRRRGQEARLRCSPMKGHSHVYWYRQLPEEGLKFMVYLQKENIIDESGMPKERFSAEFPKEGPSILRIQQVVRGDSAAYFCASSPGFGTGYTFGSGTRLTVV.

The genes are TRBV5-1 and TRBJ2-2; the match to TRBD1 covers 7 bases. The CDR3 is 17 residues long. Germline lookup yields CDR1 SGHRS and CDR2 YFSETQ. V shed 4 bases, J shed 1 base, and the junction held 10 bases outside the gene matches. DNA for the CDR3: TGCGCCAGCAGCCGAAACAGGGGTGGTGTGAACACCGGGGAGCTGTTTTTT. It codes for CASSRNRGGVNTGELFF.

The rearrangement joins TRBV7-3 to TRBJ2-2, with D perhaps assigned TRBD1 or TRBD2 (6 bases each). This CDR3 is 15 amino acids long. Germline values: CDR1 SGHTA, CDR2 FQGTGA. Trimming stripped 0 bases from V and 2 bases from J, with 7 bases between. The CDR3 is CASSLTGGNTGELFF. CDR3 DNA sequence: TGTGCCAGCAGCTTAACGGGGGGCAACACCGGGGAGCTGTTTTTT.

The chain employs TRBV6-5 and TRBJ2-1; D is ambiguous. CDR3 size: 13 residues. Trimming took 5 bases from V and 0 from J, leaving 5 bases between them. Per germline, CDR1 MNHEY and CDR2 SVGAGI. This CDR3 is CASSDYSYNEQFF. For the CDR3, the DNA is TGTGCCAGCAGTGATTACTCCTACAATGAGCAGTTCTTC.

The V and J genes are TRBV6-1 and TRBJ2-1; 10 nucleotides align to TRBD2. The CDR3 length is 15 residues. After removal of 7 bases from V and 4 bases from J, the junction contained 7 bases not matched to a gene. Per the germline V gene, CDR1 is MNHNS and CDR2 is SASEGT. The CDR3 DNA reads TGTGCCAGCATTCGAACTAGCGGGATGTACAATGAGCAGTTCTTC. Amino acids: CASIRTSGMYNEQFF.

V and J are TRBV5-6 and TRBJ2-2; D is unresolved. Trimming shortened V by 2 bases and J by 0 bases, and 5 bases separated the two germline ends. Germline V lookup: CDR1 SGHDT, CDR2 YYEEEE. CDR3 length: 14 residues. The CDR3 nucleotides are TGTGCCAGCAGCTTAACAACGAACACCGGGGAGCTGTTTTTT. It codes for CASSLTTNTGELFF.

This clone was picked up one time. This chain joins TRBV29-1 and TRBJ2-7, with 7 bases fitting TRBD1. With V trimmed by 7 bases and J by 2 bases, 8 bases remained unmatched. Germline V gives CDR1 SQVTM, CDR2 ANQGSEA. This CDR3 has 13 residues. CDR3 residues: CSANRGTTYEQYF. Here the CDR3 DNA reads TGCAGCGCAAACAGGGGCACGACCTACGAGCAGTACTTC.

V is TRBV9 and J is TRBJ2-2; unclear D gene. Germline CDR1 reads SGDLS; CDR2 reads YYNGEE. This CDR3 region has 18 residues. The V and J ends lost 0 bases and 1 base respectively, with 16 bases between them. Written as DNA, the CDR3 is TGTGCCAGCAGCGTAGTGAGAGGTGGGCAACAGAACACCGGGGAGCTGTTTTTT. Protein: CASSVVRGGQQNTGELFF.

The chain combines TRBV21-1 with TRBJ1-1. TRBV21-1 is shown as a pseudogene. The CDR3 runs 12 residues. CDR3 nucleotide sequence: TGTGCCAGCAGCAATGGGAGAGACCGAGCTTTCTTT. This sequence encodes CASSNGRDRAFF.

This chain connects TRBV18 to TRBJ1-3, with a tentative D call TRBD1 (6 bases). The CDR3 spans 15 residues. Trimming shortened V by 0 bases and J by 2 bases, and 8 bases separated the two germline ends. Germline assignment: CDR1 KGHSH and CDR2 LQKENI. Here the CDR3 DNA reads TGTGCCAGCTCACCACCGAGGACAGCTGGAAACACCATATATTTT. It translates to CASSPPRTAGNTIYF. The whole variable domain, remainder taken from reference TRBV18 and TRBJ1-3, is NAGVMQNPRHLVRRRGQEARLRCSPMKGHSHVYWYRQLPEEGLKFMVYLQKENIIDESGMPKERFSAEFPKEGPSILRIQQVVRGDSAAYFCASSPPRTAGNTIYFGEGSWLTVV.

The V gene is TRBV7-2, the J gene TRBJ2-7; D tentatively fits TRBD1 or TRBD2 (5 bases each). The CDR3 spans 15 residues. V lost 4 bases and J 2 bases, leaving 15 bases between the germline ends. Germline values: CDR1 SGHTA, CDR2 FQGNSA. The CDR3 DNA is TGTGCCAGCAGCTCTTCCGGGACGTATGCCTACGAGCAGTACTTC. Translation gives CASSSSGTYAYEQYF. Variable domain in full (rest from reference TRBV7-2 and TRBJ2-7): GAGVSQSPSNKVTEKGKDVELRCDPISGHTALYWYRQSLGQGLEFLIYFQGNSAPDKSGLPSDRFSAERTGGSVSTLTIQRTQQEDSAVYLCASSSSGTYAYEQYFGPGTRLTVT.

V usage is TRBV5-1 and J usage is TRBJ2-5; 8 bases line up with TRBD1. V lost 1 base and J lost 1; bases outside the gene matches: 6. The CDR3 runs to 16 residues. Germline lookup yields CDR1 SGHRS and CDR2 YFSETQ. In DNA form, the CDR3 reads TGCGCCAGCAGCTTGCCGACAGGGGTAGGCCAAGAGACCCAGTACTTC. It encodes CASSLPTGVGQETQYF.

The V call is TRBV7-9, the J call TRBJ1-4; D is ambiguous. Germline V lookup: CDR1 SEHNR, CDR2 FQNEAQ (reference sequence). The CDR3 length is 12 residues. V gave up 3 bases and J gave up 11 bases, with 10 bases separating them. The CDR3 DNA is TGTGCCAGCAGCTTTGGAGGGCAGAAACTGTTTTTT. As protein: CASSFGGQKLFF.

The CDR3 here is CASSYSQGHEKLFF. The CDR3 DNA follows: TGTGCCAGCAGTTACTCGCAGGGTCATGAAAAACTGTTTTTT. This sequence joins TRBV6-5 and TRBJ1-4; D is possibly TRBD1 (5 bases). V gave up 0 bases and J gave up 6 bases, with 8 bases separating them. CDR1 and CDR2 (germline): MNHEY, SVGAGI. This CDR3 contains 14 residues.